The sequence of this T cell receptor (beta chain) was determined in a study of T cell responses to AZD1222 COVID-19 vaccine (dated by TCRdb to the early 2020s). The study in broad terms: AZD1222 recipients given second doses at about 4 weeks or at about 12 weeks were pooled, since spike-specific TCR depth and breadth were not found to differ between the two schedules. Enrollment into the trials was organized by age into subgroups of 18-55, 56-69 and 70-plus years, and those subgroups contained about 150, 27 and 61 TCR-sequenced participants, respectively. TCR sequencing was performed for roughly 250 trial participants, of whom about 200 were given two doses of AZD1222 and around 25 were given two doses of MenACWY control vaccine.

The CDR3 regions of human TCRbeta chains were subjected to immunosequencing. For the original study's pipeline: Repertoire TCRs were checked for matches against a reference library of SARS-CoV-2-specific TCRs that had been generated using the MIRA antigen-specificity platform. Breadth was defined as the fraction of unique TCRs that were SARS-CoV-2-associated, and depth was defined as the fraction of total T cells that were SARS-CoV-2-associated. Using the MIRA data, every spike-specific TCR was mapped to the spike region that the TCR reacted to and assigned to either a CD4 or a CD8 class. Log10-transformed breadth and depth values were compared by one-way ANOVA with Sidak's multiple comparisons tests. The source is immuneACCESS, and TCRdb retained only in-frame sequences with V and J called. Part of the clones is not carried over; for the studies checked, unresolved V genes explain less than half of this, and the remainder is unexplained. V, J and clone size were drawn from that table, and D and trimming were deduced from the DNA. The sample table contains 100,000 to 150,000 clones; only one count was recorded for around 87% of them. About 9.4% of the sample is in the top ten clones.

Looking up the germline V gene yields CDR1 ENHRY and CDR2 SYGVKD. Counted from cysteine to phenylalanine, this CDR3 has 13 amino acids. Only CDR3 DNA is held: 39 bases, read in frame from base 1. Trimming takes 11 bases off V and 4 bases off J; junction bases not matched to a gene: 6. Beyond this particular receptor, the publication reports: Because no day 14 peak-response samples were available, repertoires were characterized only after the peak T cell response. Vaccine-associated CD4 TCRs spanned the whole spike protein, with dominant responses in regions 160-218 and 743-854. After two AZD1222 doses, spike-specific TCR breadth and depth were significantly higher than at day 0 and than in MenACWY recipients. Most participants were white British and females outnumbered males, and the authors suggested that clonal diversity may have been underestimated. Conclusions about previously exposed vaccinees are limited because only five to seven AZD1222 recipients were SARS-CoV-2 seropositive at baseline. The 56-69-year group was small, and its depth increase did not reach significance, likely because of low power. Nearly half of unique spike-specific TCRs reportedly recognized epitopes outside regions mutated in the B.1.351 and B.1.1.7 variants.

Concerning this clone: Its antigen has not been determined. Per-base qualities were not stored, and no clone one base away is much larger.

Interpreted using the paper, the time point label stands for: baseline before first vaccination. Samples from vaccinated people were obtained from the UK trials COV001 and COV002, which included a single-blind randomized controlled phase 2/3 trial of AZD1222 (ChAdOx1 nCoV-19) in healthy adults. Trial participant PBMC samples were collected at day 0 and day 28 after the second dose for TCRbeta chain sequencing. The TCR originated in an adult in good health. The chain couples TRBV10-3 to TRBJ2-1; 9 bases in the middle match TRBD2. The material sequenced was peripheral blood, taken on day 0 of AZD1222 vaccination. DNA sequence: TGTGCCTTAAGCAGCGGGGGGTACAATGAGCAGTTCTTC. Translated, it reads CALSSGGYNEQFF.